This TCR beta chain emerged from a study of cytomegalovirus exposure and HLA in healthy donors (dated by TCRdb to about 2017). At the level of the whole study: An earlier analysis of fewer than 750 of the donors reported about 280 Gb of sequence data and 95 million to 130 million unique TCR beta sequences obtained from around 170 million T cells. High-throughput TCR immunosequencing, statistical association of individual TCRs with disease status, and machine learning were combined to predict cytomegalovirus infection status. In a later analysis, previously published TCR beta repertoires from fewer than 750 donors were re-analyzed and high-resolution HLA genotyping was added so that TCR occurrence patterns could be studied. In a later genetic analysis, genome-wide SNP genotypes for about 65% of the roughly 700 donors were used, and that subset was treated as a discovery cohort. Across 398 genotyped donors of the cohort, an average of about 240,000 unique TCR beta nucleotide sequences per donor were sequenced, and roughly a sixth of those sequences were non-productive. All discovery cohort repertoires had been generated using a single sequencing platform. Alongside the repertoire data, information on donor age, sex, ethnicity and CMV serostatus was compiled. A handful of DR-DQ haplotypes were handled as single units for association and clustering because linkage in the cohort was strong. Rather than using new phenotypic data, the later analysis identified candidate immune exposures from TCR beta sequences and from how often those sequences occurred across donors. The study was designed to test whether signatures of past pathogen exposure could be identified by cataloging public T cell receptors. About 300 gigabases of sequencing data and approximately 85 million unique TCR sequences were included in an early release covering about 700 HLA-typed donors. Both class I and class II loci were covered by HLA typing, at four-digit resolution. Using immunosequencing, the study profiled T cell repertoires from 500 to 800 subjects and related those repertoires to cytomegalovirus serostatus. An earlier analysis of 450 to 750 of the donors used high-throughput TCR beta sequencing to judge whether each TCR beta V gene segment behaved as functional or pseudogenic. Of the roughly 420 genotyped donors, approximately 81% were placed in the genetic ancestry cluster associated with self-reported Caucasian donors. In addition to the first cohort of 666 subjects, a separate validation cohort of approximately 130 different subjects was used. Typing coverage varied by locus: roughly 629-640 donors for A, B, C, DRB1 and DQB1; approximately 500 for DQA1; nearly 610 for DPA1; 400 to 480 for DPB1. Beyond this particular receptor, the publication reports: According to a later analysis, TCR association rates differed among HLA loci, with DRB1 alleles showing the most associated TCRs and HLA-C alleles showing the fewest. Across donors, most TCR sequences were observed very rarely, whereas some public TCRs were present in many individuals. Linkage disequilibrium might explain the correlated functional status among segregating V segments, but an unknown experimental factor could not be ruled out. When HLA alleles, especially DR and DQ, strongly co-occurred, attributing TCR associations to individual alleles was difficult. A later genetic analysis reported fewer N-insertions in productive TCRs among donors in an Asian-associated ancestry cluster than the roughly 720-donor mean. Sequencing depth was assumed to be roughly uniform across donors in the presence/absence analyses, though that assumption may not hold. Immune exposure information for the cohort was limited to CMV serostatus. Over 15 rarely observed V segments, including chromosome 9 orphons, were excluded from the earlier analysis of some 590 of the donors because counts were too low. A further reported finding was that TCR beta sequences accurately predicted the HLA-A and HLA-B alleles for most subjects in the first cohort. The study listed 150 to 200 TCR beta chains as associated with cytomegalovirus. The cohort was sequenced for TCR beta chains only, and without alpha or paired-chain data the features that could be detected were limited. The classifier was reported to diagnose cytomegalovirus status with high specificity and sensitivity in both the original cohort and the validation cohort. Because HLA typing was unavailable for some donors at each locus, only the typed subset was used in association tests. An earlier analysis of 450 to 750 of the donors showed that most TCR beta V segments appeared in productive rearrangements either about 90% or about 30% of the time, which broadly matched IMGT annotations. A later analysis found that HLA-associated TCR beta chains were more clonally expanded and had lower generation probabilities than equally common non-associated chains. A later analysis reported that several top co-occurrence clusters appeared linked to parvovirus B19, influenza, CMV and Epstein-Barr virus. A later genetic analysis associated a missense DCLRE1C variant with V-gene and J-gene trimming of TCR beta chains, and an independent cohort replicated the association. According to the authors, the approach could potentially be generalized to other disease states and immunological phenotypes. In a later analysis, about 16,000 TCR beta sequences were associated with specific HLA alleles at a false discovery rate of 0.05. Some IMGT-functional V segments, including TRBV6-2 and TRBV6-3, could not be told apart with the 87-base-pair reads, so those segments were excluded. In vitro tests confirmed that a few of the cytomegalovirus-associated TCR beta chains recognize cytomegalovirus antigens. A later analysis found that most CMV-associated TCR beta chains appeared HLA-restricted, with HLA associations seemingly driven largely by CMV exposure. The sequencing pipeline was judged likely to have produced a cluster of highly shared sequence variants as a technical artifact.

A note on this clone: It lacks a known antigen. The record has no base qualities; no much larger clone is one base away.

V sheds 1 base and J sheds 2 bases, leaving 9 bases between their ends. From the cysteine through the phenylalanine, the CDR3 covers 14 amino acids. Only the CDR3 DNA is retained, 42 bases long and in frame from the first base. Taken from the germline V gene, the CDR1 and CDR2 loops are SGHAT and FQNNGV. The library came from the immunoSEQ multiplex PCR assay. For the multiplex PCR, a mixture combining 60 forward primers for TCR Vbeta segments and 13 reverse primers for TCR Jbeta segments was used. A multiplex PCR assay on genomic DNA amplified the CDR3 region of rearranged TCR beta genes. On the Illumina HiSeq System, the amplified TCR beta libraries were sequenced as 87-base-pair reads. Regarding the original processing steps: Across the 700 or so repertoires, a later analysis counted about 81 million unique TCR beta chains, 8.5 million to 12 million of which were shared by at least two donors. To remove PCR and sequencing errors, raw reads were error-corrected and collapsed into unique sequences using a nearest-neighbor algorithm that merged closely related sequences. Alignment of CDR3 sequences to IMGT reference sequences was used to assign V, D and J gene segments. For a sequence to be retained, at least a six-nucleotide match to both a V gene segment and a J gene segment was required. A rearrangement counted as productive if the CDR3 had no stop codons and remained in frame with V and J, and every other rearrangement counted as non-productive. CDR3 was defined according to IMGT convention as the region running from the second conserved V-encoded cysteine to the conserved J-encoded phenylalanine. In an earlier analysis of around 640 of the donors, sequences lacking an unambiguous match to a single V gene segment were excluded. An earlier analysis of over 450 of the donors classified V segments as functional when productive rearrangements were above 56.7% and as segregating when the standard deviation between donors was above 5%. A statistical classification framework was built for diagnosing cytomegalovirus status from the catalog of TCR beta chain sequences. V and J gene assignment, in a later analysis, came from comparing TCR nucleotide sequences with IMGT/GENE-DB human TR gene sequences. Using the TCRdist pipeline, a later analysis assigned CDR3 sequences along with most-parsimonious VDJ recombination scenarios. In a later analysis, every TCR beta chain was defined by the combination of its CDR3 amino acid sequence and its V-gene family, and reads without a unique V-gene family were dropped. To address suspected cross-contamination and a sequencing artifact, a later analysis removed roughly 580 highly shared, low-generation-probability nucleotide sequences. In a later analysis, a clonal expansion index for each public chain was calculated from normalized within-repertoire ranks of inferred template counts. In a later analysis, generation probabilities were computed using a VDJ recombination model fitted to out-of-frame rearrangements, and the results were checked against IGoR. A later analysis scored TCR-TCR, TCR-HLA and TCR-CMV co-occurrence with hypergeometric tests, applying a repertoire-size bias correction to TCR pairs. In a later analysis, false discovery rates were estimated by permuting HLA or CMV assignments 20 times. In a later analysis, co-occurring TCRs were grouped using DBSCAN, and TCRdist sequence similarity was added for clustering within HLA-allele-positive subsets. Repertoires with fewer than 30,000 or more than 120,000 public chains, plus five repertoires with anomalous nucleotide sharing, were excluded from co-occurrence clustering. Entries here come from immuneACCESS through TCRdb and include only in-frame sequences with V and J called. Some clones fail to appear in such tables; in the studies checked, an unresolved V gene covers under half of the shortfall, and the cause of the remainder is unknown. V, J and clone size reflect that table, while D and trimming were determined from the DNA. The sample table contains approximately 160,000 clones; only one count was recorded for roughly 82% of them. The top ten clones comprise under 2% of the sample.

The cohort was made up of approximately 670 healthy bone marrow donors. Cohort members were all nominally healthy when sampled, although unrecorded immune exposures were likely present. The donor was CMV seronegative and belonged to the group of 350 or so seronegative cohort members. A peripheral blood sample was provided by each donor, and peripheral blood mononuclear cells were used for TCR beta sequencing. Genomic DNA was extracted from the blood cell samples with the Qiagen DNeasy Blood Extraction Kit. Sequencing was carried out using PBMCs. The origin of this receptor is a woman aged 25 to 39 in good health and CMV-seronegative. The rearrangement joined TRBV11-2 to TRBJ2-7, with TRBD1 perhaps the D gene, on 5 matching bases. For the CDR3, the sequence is CASSLVTGPYEQYF. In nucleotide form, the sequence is TGTGCCAGCAGCTTAGTCACAGGTCCCTACGAGCAGTACTTC.